This TCR beta chain was identified in a study of Graves' ophthalmopathy and Graves' hyperthyroidism. Beta-chain TCR CDR3 regions were amplified from RNA transcripts. An opening RT-PCR round employed HTBI primers and preceded a second-round multiplex PCR. Using its own MiXCR run on the multiplex PCR reads, TCRdb lists one record per CDR3 protein. Seen here are around 1.1 million distinct CDR3 sequences, 35% to 40% observed once, and the top ten hold 11%. A single count supports this clonotype. The authors diagnosed from clinical symptoms, serum thyroxine, TRAb, thyroid ultrasound and orbital computed tomography. V lost 4 bases and J lost 6, with 19 bases in between. Germline CDR1 reads SGHTA; CDR2 reads FQGNSA. This CDR3 contains 15 residues.

This TCR was recovered from an adult man with Graves' hyperthyroidism. The sequenced sample consisted of peripheral blood or thyroid tissue (not recorded which). The rearrangement links TRBV7-2 to TRBJ2-7; D remains ambiguous. As DNA, the CDR3 is TGTGCCAGCAGCTCCCGGGCCAAAGCTGGTAGCGAGCAGTACTTC. This encodes CASSSRAKAGSEQYF.